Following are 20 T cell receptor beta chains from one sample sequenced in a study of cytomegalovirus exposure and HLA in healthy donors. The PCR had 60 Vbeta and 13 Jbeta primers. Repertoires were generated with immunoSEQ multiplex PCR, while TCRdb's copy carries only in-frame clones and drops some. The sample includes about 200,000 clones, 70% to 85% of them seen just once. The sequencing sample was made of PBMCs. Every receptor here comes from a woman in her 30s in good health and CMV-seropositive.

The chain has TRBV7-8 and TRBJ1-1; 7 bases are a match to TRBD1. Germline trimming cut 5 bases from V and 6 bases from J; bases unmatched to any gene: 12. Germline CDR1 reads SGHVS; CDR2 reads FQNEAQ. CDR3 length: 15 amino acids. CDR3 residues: CASSHVDRPRPEAFF. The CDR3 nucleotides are TGTGCCAGCAGCCATGTGGACAGGCCCAGACCTGAAGCTTTCTTT.

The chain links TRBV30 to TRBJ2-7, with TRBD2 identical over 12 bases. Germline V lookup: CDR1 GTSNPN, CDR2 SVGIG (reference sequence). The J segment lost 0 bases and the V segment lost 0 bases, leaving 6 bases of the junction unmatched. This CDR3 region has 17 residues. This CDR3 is CAWSVGTSGFSSYEQYF. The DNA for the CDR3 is TGTGCCTGGAGTGTCGGGACTAGCGGGTTTTCCTCCTACGAGCAGTACTTC.

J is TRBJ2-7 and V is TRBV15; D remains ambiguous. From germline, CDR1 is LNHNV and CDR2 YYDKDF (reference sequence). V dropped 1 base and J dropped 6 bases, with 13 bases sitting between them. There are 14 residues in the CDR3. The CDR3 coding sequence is TGTGCCACCAGCAGAGTTTCTGAGGTAGCCGAGCAGTACTTC. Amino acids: CATSRVSEVAEQYF.

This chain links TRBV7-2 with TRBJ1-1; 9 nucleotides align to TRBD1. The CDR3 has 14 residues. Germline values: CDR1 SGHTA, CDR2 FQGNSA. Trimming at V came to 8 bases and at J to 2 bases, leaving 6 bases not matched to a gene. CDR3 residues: CASRLTGGNTEAFF. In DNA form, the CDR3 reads TGTGCCAGCCGGTTGACAGGGGGAAACACTGAAGCTTTCTTT.

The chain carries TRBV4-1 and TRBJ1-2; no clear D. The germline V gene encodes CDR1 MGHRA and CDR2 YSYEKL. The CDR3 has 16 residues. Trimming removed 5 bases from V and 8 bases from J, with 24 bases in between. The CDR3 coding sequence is TGCGCCAGCAGCAGGAACTCGGTCGGGAGGTCCTCGGGCTACACCTTC. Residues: CASSRNSVGRSSGYTF.

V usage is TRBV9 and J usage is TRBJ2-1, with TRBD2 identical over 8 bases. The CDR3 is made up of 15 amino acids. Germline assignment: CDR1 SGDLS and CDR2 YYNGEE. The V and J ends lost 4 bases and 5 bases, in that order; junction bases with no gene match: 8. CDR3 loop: CASSPPGLDNNEQFF. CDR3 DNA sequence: TGTGCCAGCAGCCCCCCGGGACTAGATAACAATGAGCAGTTCTTC.

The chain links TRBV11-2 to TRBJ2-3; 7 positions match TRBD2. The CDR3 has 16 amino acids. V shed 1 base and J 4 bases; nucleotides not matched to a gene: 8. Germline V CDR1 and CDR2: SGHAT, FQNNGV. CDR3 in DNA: TGTGCCAGCAGCTTAGGATTTCGGCGGGAGCCAGATACGCAGTATTTT. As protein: CASSLGFRREPDTQYF.

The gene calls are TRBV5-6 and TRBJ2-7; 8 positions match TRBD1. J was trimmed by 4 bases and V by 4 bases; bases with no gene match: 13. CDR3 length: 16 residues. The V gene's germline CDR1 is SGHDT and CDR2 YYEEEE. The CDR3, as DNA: TGTGCCAGCAGCCATTCCAGGACAGGGAAGAGGTACGAGCAGTACTTC. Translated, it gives CASSHSRTGKRYEQYF.

The CDR3 here is CASSPPGTYEQYF. CDR3 DNA: TGCGCCAGCAGCCCCCCAGGGACCTACGAGCAGTACTTC. This chain joins TRBV4-1 and TRBJ2-7, with TRBD1 as a possible D gene (5 bases). The germline V gene has CDR1 MGHRA and CDR2 YSYEKL. There are 13 residues in the CDR3. V was clipped by 4 bases and J by 2 bases, with 9 bases between them.

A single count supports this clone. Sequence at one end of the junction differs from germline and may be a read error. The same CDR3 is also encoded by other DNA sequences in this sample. CDR3: CASSALTSGSPGELFF. The CDR3 nucleotides are TGTGCCAGCAGCGCCTTGACTAGCGGGAGTCCCGGGGAGTTGTTTTTT. The rearrangement uses TRBV9 and TRBJ2-2; TRBD2 matches 12 bases. Germline V gives CDR1 SGDLS, CDR2 YYNGEE. This CDR3 has 16 residues.

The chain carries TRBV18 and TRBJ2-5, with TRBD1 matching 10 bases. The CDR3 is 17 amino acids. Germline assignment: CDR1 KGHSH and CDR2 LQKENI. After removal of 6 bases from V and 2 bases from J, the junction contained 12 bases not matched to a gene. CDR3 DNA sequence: TGTGCCAGCTCCACGGGATCGGGACAGGGGACACAAGAGACCCAGTACTTC. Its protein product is CASSTGSGQGTQETQYF.

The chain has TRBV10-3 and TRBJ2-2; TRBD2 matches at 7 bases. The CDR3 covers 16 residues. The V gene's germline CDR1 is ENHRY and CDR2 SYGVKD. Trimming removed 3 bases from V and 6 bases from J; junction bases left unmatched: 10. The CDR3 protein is CAISDSWGRAPGELFF. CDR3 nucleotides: TGTGCCATCAGTGATTCGTGGGGGAGGGCCCCCGGGGAGCTGTTTTTT.

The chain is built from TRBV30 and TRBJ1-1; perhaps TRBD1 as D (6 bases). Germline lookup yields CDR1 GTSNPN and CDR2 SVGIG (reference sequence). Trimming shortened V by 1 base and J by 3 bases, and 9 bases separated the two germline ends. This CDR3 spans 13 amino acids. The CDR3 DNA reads TGTGCCTGGAGTGGACAGGAGGACACTGAAGCTTTCTTT. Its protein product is CAWSGQEDTEAFF.

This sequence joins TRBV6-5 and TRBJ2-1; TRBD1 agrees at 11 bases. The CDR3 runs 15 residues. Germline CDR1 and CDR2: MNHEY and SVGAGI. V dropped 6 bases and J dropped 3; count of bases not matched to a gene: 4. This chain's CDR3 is CASRSGTGGYNEQFF. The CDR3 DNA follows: TGTGCCAGCAGATCCGGGACAGGGGGCTACAATGAGCAGTTCTTC.

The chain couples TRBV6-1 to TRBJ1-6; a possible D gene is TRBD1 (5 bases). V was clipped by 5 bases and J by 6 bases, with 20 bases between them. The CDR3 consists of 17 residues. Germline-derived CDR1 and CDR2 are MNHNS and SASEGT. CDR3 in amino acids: CASSQDQGRIPNSPLHF. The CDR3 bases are TGTGCCAGCAGTCAAGATCAGGGCCGAATCCCTAATTCACCCCTCCACTTT.

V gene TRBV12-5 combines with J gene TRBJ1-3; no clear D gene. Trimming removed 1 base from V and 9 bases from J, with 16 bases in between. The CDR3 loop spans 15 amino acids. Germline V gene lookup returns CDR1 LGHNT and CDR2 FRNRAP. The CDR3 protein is CASGLARVRVGTIYF. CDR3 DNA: TGTGCTAGTGGTTTGGCGCGGGTTAGGGTCGGCACCATATATTTT.

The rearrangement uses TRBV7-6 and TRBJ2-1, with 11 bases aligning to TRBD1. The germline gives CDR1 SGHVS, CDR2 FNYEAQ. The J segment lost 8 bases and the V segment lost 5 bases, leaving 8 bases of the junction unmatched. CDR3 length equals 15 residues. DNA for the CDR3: TGTGCCAGCAGCAACAGGACAGGGGGCGGCTATGAGCAGTTCTTC. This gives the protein CASSNRTGGGYEQFF.

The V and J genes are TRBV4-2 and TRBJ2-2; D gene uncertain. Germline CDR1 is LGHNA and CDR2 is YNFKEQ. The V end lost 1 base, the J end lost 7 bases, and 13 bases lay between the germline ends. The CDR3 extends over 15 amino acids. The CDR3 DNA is TGTGCCAGCAGCCAAGCTTCCCTGCGAGGCGGGGAGCTGTTTTTT. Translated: CASSQASLRGGELFF.

This chain's CDR3 is CASSLVGARNNSPLHF. CDR3 sequence (DNA): TGTGCCAGCAGCTTAGTGGGGGCAAGGAATAATTCACCCCTCCACTTT. The V gene is TRBV7-8, the J gene TRBJ1-6; maybe TRBD1 (6 bases). The germline V and J ends were trimmed by 1 base and 5 bases, with 12 bases remaining between them. CDR1 and CDR2 from the germline V gene are SGHVS and FQNEAQ. The CDR3 is 16 residues long. Together with reference TRBV7-8 and TRBJ1-6, the CDR3 gives the full variable domain: GAGVSQSPRYKVAKRGQDVALRCDPISGHVSLFWYQQALGQGPEFLTYFQNEAQLDKSGLPSDRFFAERPEGSVSTLKIQRTQQEDSAVYLCASSLVGARNNSPLHFGNGTRLTVT.

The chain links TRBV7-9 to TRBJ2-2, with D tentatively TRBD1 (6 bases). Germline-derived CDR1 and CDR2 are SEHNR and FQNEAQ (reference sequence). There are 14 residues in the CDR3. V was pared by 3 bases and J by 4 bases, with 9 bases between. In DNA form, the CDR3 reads TGTGCCAGCAGCTTCAGGACAGCCACCGGGGAGCTGTTTTTT. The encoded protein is CASSFRTATGELFF.